This T cell receptor beta chain was identified during a study of PD-L1 blockade in urothelial cancer. The CDR3 has 12 residues. Germline CDR1 and CDR2: SQVTM and ANQGSEA. J gave up 5 bases and V 3 bases, and 2 bases lay outside the gene matches. Only in-frame clones appear in the TCRdb table, and some are missing; sequencing was by immunoSEQ multiplex PCR. The data contain tens of thousands of clones, 80% to 85% of them seen just once; the ten biggest clones take up around 2.1%. To note about this clone: Other DNA sequences in the sample encode the same CDR3.

Time point of the sample: pretreatment peripheral blood. The V and J genes are TRBV29-1 and TRBJ2-5; 8 bases align to TRBD1. Sample: PBMCs, taken around atezolizumab (anti-PD-L1) treatment. The source of this sequence is a man aged 60 to 75 with urothelial cancer. The CDR3 DNA reads TGCAGCGTTGACAGGGGGCAGGAGACCCAGTACTTC. Translating it yields CSVDRGQETQYF.